A selection of T cell receptor beta chains follows, all from one sample in a study of early T cells in non-severe SARS-CoV-2 infection. TCRdb processed the 5' RACE reads anew with MiXCR; each CDR3 protein has one entry. This repertoire shows 80,000 to 95,000 distinct CDR3 sequences, roughly 13% found once; its top ten account for 1.4%. Sequenced sample: whole blood. These receptors all stem from an adult who was a healthcare worker with PCR-confirmed SARS-CoV-2 infection or an uninfected control (not recorded which). Both conserved end residues are part of each CDR3. D genes are given only for firm matches. Clone size is stated in some rows and not others, as once, few, many or a class when expanded.

D	V	size	J	DNA	CDR3
TRBD1	TRBV20-1	many	TRBJ1-2	TGCAGTGCCTTCCGGACAGGGTACGGCTACACCTTC	CSAFRTGYGYTF
TRBD1	TRBV10-1	many	TRBJ1-1	TGCGCCAGCAGTGCTGAGGACAGGGCTGAAGCTTTCTTT	CASSAEDRAEAFF
-	TRBV2	many	TRBJ2-1	TGTGCCAGCAACTGGGGAGGTGAGCAGTTCTTC	CASNWGGEQFF
-	TRBV14	-	TRBJ1-1	TGTGCCAGCAGCTTTGGGGGCTCGAACACTGAAGCTTTCTTT	CASSFGGSNTEAFF
-	TRBV14	-	TRBJ2-1	TGTGCCAGCAGCCATGCCTACAATGAGCAGTTCTTC	CASSHAYNEQFF
TRBD1	TRBV5-6	-	TRBJ1-2	TGTGCCAGCAGCTTCCAGGACAGGGCAGGCTACACCTTC	CASSFQDRAGYTF
TRBD2	TRBV5-1	many	TRBJ2-7	TGCGCCAGCAGCCAGAGGACTAGCGGGGACGAGCAGTACTTC	CASSQRTSGDEQYF
-	TRBV6-5	many	TRBJ2-3	TGTGCCAGCAGCTTGACCTTTACGGCGGATACGCAGTATTTT	CASSLTFTADTQYF
-	TRBV24-1	many	TRBJ1-5	TGTGCCACCGGCGGCATCTTCAATCAGCCCCAGCATTTT	CATGGIFNQPQHF
TRBD1	TRBV7-6	few	TRBJ1-3	TGTGCCAGCAGCGCCTACCGGGACAGCTCTGGAAACACCATATATTTT	CASSAYRDSSGNTIYF